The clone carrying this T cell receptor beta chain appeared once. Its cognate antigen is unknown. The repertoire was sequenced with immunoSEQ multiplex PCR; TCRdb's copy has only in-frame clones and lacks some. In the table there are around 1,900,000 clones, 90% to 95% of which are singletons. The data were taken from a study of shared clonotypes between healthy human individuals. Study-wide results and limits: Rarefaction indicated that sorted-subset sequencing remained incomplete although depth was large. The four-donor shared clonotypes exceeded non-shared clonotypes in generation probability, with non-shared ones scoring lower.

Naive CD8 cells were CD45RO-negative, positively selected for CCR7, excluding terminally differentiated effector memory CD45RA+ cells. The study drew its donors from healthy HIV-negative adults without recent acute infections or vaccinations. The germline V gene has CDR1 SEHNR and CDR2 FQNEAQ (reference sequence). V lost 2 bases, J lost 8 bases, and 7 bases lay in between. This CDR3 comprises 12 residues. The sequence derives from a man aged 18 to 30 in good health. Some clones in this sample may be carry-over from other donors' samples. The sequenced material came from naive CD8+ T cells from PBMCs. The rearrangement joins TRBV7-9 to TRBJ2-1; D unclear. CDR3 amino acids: CASSLRRDEQFF. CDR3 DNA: TGTGCCAGCAGCTTAAGGCGCGATGAGCAGTTCTTC.